The 18 T cell receptor beta chains below all came from one sample that was sequenced in a study of T-cell reconstitution after alpha-beta-depleted transplantation in children (TCRdb year 2016). Read against the paper, the sample's treatment or condition label means: allogeneic hematopoietic cell transplantation with graft depleted of TCRalphabeta T cells and CD19 B cells. Library preparation was by PCR. TCRdb shows the sequencer as Illumina HiSeq 2500. To normalize quantification of the TCRbeta repertoire, the TCR libraries were built with molecular barcoding that relied on unique molecular identifiers. The public reads were reanalyzed by TCRdb: fastp trimming at Q25, MiXCR alignment, in-frame beta chains only. Identical CDR3 protein sequences are pooled into one entry, listed with their most common genes and DNA. This sample is represented by about 830,000 distinct CDR3 sequences; 16% of them were singletons. The ten largest clones represent just under 5% of the sample.

Sequenced here: PBMCs, mostly from graft donor cells, sampled 360 days after TCRalphabeta/CD19-depleted stem cell transplant. These receptors were obtained from a male patient younger than 18 who had a stem cell transplant for acute lymphoblastic leukemia, so the T cells may come from the graft donor.

The CDR3 DNA follows: TGTGCCAGCAGCGCCCGGGACAGGGGAGGGACTGAAGCTTTCTTT. Translation gives CASSARDRGGTEAFF. The chain recombines TRBV7-9 with TRBJ1-1; 10 bases match TRBD1. Germline CDR1 SEHNR, CDR2 FQNEAQ (reference sequence). Trimming took 5 bases from V and 5 from J; bases not matched to a gene: 8. The CDR3 consists of 15 residues.

A few counts support this clonotype. The chain recombines TRBV7-3 with TRBJ2-1; TRBD1 matches 9 bases. V gave up 4 bases and J gave up 2 bases; unmatched junction bases: 3. Germline V gene data show CDR1 as SGHTA and CDR2 as FQGTGA. The CDR3 has 15 residues. The CDR3 is CASSWDRATYNEQFF. The CDR3 coding sequence is TGTGCCAGCAGCTGGGACAGGGCCACCTACAATGAGCAGTTCTTC. The full variable domain, completed using reference TRBV7-3 and TRBJ2-1, is GAGVSQTPSNKVTEKGKYVELRCDPISGHTALYWYRQSLGQGPEFLIYFQGTGAADDSGLPNDRFFAVRPEGSVSTLKIQRTERGDSAVYLCASSWDRATYNEQFFGPGTRLTVL.

The V call is TRBV12-5, the J call TRBJ2-7; 10 bases align to TRBD2. CDR1 and CDR2 from the germline V gene are LGHNT and FRNRAP. The CDR3 covers 12 residues. J gave up 6 bases and V 8 bases, and 4 bases lay outside the gene matches. The CDR3 sequence: CASTGLAAEQYF. CDR3 DNA: TGTGCTAGTACCGGACTAGCGGCCGAGCAGTACTTC.

J is TRBJ1-4 and V is TRBV6-1; D gene uncertain. The CDR3 is 11 residues long. The germline CDR1 and CDR2 sequences are MNHNS and SASEGT. Trimming pared 7 bases from V and 8 bases from J, leaving 8 bases between. In nucleotides, the CDR3 is TGTGCCAGCACTCAACAGGAAAAACTGTTTTTT. Its translation is CASTQQEKLFF.

This clonotype appeared a few times. The chain carries TRBV24-1 and TRBJ2-7; D gene ambiguous. The CDR3 totals 14 residues. From germline, CDR1 is KGHDR and CDR2 SFDVKD. Trimming took 3 bases from V and 3 from J, leaving 11 bases between them. The chain's CDR3 is CATSDAGSHYEQYF. CDR3 sequence (DNA): TGTGCCACCAGTGATGCCGGGTCCCACTACGAGCAGTACTTC.

The sample holds many counts of this clonotype. The V call is TRBV12-3 or TRBV12-4, the J call TRBJ2-1, with 8 nucleotides matching TRBD2. This CDR3 is built from 14 residues. The trim removed 4 bases at V and 12 bases at J, leaving 11 bases unmatched. This CDR3 is CASSSGGRQDTQFF. Here the CDR3 DNA reads TGTGCCAGCAGTTCCGGCGGGAGGCAGGATACGCAGTTCTTC.

The chain joins TRBV20-1 to TRBJ1-2; D not resolved. The V gene's germline CDR1 is DFQATT and CDR2 SNEGSKA (reference sequence). This CDR3 contains 14 residues. Trimming cost V 0 bases and J 0 bases, with 8 bases left between them. The CDR3 DNA reads TGCAGTGCTAGAGAAAAGGAATCTAACTATGGCTACACCTTC. Its protein product is CSAREKESNYGYTF.

This clonotype was counted a few times. V gene TRBV15 combines with J gene TRBJ1-2; D is ambiguous. CDR1 is LNHNV, CDR2 YYDKDF, per germline (reference sequence). Trimming removed 1 base at V and 4 bases at J, with 10 bases between. The CDR3 consists of 14 residues. CDR3 loop: CATSRVARIYGYTF. CDR3 bases: TGTGCCACCAGCAGAGTGGCGAGGATCTATGGCTACACCTTC.

The rearrangement joins TRBV7-3 to TRBJ2-1; maybe TRBD2 (6 bases). Germline V gives CDR1 SGHTA, CDR2 FQGTGA. Between the trimmed V and J ends, which lost 2 bases and 8 bases, there was a span of 10 bases. The CDR3 is 13 amino acids. The CDR3 region has the DNA TGTGCCAGCAGCTTAGAGGGAGGCTATGAGCAGTTCTTC. Residues: CASSLEGGYEQFF. Complete variable domain (other parts from reference TRBV7-3 and TRBJ2-1): GAGVSQTPSNKVTEKGKYVELRCDPISGHTALYWYRQSLGQGPEFLIYFQGTGAADDSGLPNDRFFAVRPEGSVSTLKIQRTERGDSAVYLCASSLEGGYEQFFGPGTRLTVL.

The V call is TRBV20-1, the J call TRBJ2-2; 10 nucleotides align to TRBD2. The V and J ends lost 5 bases and 3 bases, in that order; junction bases with no gene match: 3. CDR3 length: 14 amino acids. Germline V gene sequence: CDR1 DFQATT, CDR2 SNEGSKA (reference sequence). In DNA, the CDR3 is TGCAGTGCTGCTAGCGGGAGTTACACCGGGGAGCTGTTTTTT. Protein product: CSAASGSYTGELFF.

This chain joins TRBV27 and TRBJ2-7; D gene uncertain. The V gene lost 5 bases and the J gene lost 3 bases, with 14 bases spanning the gap. Germline V gene sequence: CDR1 MNHEY, CDR2 SMNVEV (reference sequence). The CDR3 sequence is 14 residues long. The CDR3 bases are TGTGCCAGCAGTCTCGACCTTAGATACTACGAGCAGTACTTC. Its protein is CASSLDLRYYEQYF.

The rearrangement uses TRBV12-3 or TRBV12-4 and TRBJ1-1; a possible D gene is TRBD1 (6 bases). CDR3 length equals 16 residues. With 6 bases removed from V and 6 bases from J, the gap between germline ends came to 23 bases. The chain's CDR3 is CASRPQPGTGYPEAFF. DNA for the CDR3: TGTGCCAGCAGACCACAGCCGGGTACAGGGTACCCTGAAGCTTTCTTT.

This clonotype has just a few counts. CDR3 sequence reads: CAGIREPGPTTSYEQYF. The CDR3, as DNA: TGTGCCGGAATCCGGGAGCCGGGGCCGACCACCTCCTACGAGCAGTACTTC. This chain uses TRBV27 with TRBJ2-7, with D maybe TRBD2 (6 bases). The germline CDR1 and CDR2 sequences are MNHEY and SMNVEV (reference sequence). This CDR3 contains 17 residues. Trimming cost V 11 bases and J 0 bases, with 26 bases left between them.

The chain joins TRBV27 to TRBJ2-6; TRBD2 aligns across 11 bases. This CDR3 comprises 19 residues. With 5 bases clipped from V and 4 bases from J, the junction kept 13 bases outside the gene matches. Germline V gene sequence: CDR1 MNHEY, CDR2 SMNVEV (reference sequence). The DNA of the CDR3 is TGTGCCAGCAGTACCCCGAAACTAGCGGGAGTTGGAGGGGCCAACGTCCTGACTTTC. It codes for CASSTPKLAGVGGANVLTF.

The chain employs TRBV5-1 and TRBJ2-7, with 10 bases lining up with TRBD2. The V segment lost 2 bases and the J segment 8 bases; nucleotides outside the gene matches: 13. CDR1 is SGHRS and CDR2 is YFSETQ in the germline V gene. The CDR3 has 16 amino acids. CDR3 sequence reads: CASSFVGTSARGKQYF. The CDR3 region has the DNA TGCGCCAGCAGCTTCGTCGGGACTAGCGCCCGGGGGAAGCAGTACTTC.

This clonotype has at least ten counts. The gene calls are TRBV7-9 and TRBJ2-2; tentatively, D is TRBD1 (6 bases). The CDR3 runs to 16 residues. Germline values: CDR1 SEHNR, CDR2 FQNEAQ (reference sequence). V was cut by 0 bases and J by 7 bases, with 15 bases left in between. In DNA form, the CDR3 reads TGTGCCAGCAGCTTAGCCGTGGGGGCGTCAGTCGGGGAGCTGTTTTTT. Amino acid sequence: CASSLAVGASVGELFF.

Turning to this clonotype: A much larger clone sits a single nucleotide away, making a read error possible. The chain carries TRBV29-1 and TRBJ1-2; D is uncertain. Per the germline V gene, CDR1 is SQVTM and CDR2 is ANQGSEA. With 3 bases removed from V and 8 bases from J, the gap between germline ends came to 10 bases. The CDR3 is 11 amino acids. The CDR3 DNA is TGCAGCGTTGACGGCCGCGGCGGCTACACCTTC. Protein product: CSVDGRGGYTF.

This clonotype has only a few counts. The chain carries TRBV7-2 and TRBJ2-3; 7 bases are a match to TRBD1. Losses at the gene ends were 3 bases for V and 8 bases for J; bases not matched to a gene: 14. CDR1 and CDR2 from the germline V gene are SGHTA and FQGNSA. The CDR3 spans 16 residues. The CDR3 protein is CASSFAGGSGLGTQYF. CDR3 sequence (DNA): TGTGCCAGCAGCTTTGCAGGGGGAAGCGGATTAGGTACGCAGTATTTT.